This T cell receptor beta chain is from a study of shared clonotypes between healthy human individuals (dated by TCRdb to about 2020). Regarding the complete study: The cohort included three men and two women between 18 and 49 years of age. For each donor, CD4 naive and CD4 memory were each given three plates, CD8 naive was given two plates, and CD8 memory was given one plate. Different laboratories and diverse techniques were used to prepare libraries and sequence TCR repertoires, to increase sequencing depth and limit assay-specific biases. Blood TCR repertoires of roughly 5 healthy adults were deeply sequenced to estimate repertoire size and the extent of clonotype sharing between individuals. Leukapheresis yielded between about 0.9 and 9.5 billion PBMCs per donor. General study outcomes and caveats: The genetic and exposure-history diversity represented was limited by the small number of donors. Naive subsets generally had larger estimated clonotype richness than memory subsets did. Incomplete sequencing was indicated by rarefaction of sorted-subset datasets, despite the large sequencing depth. Compared with non-shared clonotypes, the clonotypes found in all four sorted-subset donors had higher generation probabilities. Based on pairwise subsampling, the degree of clonotype sharing among donors was expected to be affected by sequencing depth. Sharing across a handful of donors was observed for around 5% of naive CD4, over 3% of naive CD8, about 2.3% of memory CD4, and roughly 0.4% of memory CD8 clonotypes. Sampling was limited to blood, and TCR repertoires in tissue likely differ from TCR repertoires in blood.

TCR CDR3 regions were amplified from genomic DNA by multiplex PCR using the deep immunoSEQ assay. Extracted genomic DNA from each cell subset was distributed evenly across all wells of several immunoSEQ 96-well plates, and each plate was treated as a replicate. For sorted subsets, each replicate PCR was loaded with roughly 0.2 ug genomic DNA, equivalent to 25,000 to 30,000 T cell genomes. Purified libraries were quantified with a Qubit 3.0 fluorometer, sized on a Bioanalyzer 2100, and re-quantified with the KAPA Library Quantification kit. Every immunoSEQ 96-well plate was sequenced on a separate single-read 150-cycle Illumina NextSeq 550 flow cell. For the original study's pipeline: Because the immunoSEQ output held only junctional sequences and lacked quality scores, the filtering could not match the filtering applied to full-length reads. To assign V/J genes and CDR3, sequences were annotated against IMGT germline references using PyIR, a Python wrapper for IgBLAST v1.9. Reads were filtered out if the reads had weak V/J assignments (E-value above 1e-6), no CDR3, stop codons, out-of-frame junctions, or ambiguous translated residues. V3J clonotypes were defined by identical inferred V gene, J gene, and CDR3 amino acid sequence. Percentage overlap between repertoires was calculated by dividing the number of shared unique clonotypes by the size of the smaller repertoire. Three approaches were used to assess repertoire richness: RTK rarefaction, the Chao1 estimator, and Recon v2.1 estimates of unobserved clonotypes. Generation probabilities were computed with OLGA for all TCRbeta clonotypes obtained by the gDNA method from four donors. What TCRdb holds here is the immuneACCESS table cut down to in-frame rearrangements. Part of the clones is not present; checked against another copy, under half of the missing clones reflect an unresolved V gene, and the others are unexplained. Clonal size and the V and J genes are those of that table, whereas D and trimming came from the DNA. The sample yields 2 million or so clones; roughly 94% were counted once. 0.1% to 0.15% of the sample comes from the top ten.

CDR1 is given as SGHRS and CDR2 as YFSETQ, both from the germline V gene. The junction shows trimming of 0 bases on V and 5 bases on J, and the gene matches do not reach 1 base of it. The CDR3, from cysteine to phenylalanine, totals 15 residues. The DNA shown is the 45-base CDR3, in frame from base 1. Healthy HIV-negative adults with no recently reported acute infections or vaccinations were included as donors. All donors were Caucasian adults living in Nashville, Tennessee, USA. Magnetic negative selection was used to enrich CD4+ T cells, after which naive cells were positively selected on CD45RA and the negative fraction became the memory subset. Blood was obtained by leukapheresis, after which PBMCs were separated by Ficoll-Histopaque density gradient centrifugation and cryopreserved in liquid nitrogen vapor phase. Purity and quantity of every magnetically sorted T cell population were checked by analytical flow cytometry. From each sorted fraction, genomic DNA was isolated and quantified by UV absorbance on a Nanodrop 2000c.

Concerning this clone itself: Its antigen has not been determined. Base qualities are not recorded, but no much larger clone differs from it by a single base. Other DNA sequences in this specimen translate into the identical CDR3.

Recombination joined TRBV5-1 with TRBJ1-6; a stretch of 8 junction bases matches TRBD1. The clonotype comes from a man younger than 30 in good health. Sequencing input: naive CD4+ T cells sorted from blood. Explained via the paper, the cell subset or site label denotes: CD45RA+ positively selected. The CDR3 protein is CASSLGTGNNSPLHF. The DNA sequence is TGCGCCAGCAGCTTGGGGACAGGGAATAATTCACCCCTCCACTTT.